These 3 T cell receptor beta chains were sequenced from one sample in a study of blood T cell repertoires in COVID-19. Sequencing used immunoSEQ multiplex PCR; TCRdb keeps in-frame clones, though not all of them. Among 300,000 to 350,000 clones listed, around 87% were seen once. The sequencing input was PBMCs or T cells enriched from blood (not recorded which). Receptors were obtained from a woman under 30 with acute COVID-19.

The chain links TRBV6-5 to TRBJ2-7, with TRBD1 matching 11 bases. The CDR3 contains 14 residues. The V and J ends lost 5 bases and 7 bases, in that order; junction bases with no gene match: 7. The germline CDR1 and CDR2 sequences are MNHEY and SVGAGI. This CDR3 is CASSRTGGLGEQYF. As DNA, the CDR3 is TGTGCCAGCAGTAGGACAGGGGGCTTGGGTGAGCAGTACTTC.

The V and J genes are TRBV5-1 and TRBJ2-5; 11 bases are a match to TRBD2. V lost 2 bases, J lost 9 bases, and 3 bases stayed unmatched. The CDR3 extends over 13 amino acids. CDR1 and CDR2 (germline): SGHRS, YFSETQ. The CDR3 sequence: CASSFSGRAPQYF. The DNA of the CDR3 is TGCGCCAGCAGCTTTAGCGGGAGGGCCCCCCAGTACTTC. The whole variable domain, remainder taken from reference TRBV5-1 and TRBJ2-5, is KAGVTQTPRYLIKTRGQQVTLSCSPISGHRSVSWYQQTPGQGLQFLFEYFSETQRNKGNFPGRFSGRQFSNSRSEMNVSTLELGDSALYLCASSFSGRAPQYFGPGTRLLVL.

The chain is built from TRBV19 and TRBJ2-2; D unresolved. CDR1 and CDR2 from the germline V gene are LNHDA and SQIVND (reference sequence). Trimming stripped 3 bases from V and 0 bases from J, with 8 bases between. The CDR3 covers 15 residues. The CDR3 sequence is CASSISLANTGELFF. In DNA, the CDR3 is TGTGCCAGTAGTATCAGCCTAGCGAACACCGGGGAGCTGTTTTTT.